This T cell receptor beta chain stems from a study of blood T cell repertoires in COVID-19. The germline CDR1 and CDR2 sequences are ENHRY and SYGVKD. The length of the CDR3 is 12 residues. The V gene lost 4 bases and the J gene lost 5 bases, with 8 bases spanning the gap. Original analysis: Reference gene primers were amplified, and this amplification served to estimate nucleated cell counts. TCRdb's copy holds only in-frame clones and misses some; the assay was immunoSEQ multiplex PCR. That table gives V, J and clone size, and the DNA gave D and trimming. The sample lists around 300,000 clones; approximately 85% were seen once.

The clonotype was recovered from a woman in her seventies with acute or convalescent COVID-19. The chain combines TRBV10-3 with TRBJ2-5; D might be TRBD2 (6 bases). Sequences were obtained from peripheral blood. CDR3 coding DNA: TGTGCCATCAGTGGAGGGAGGGAGACCCAGTACTTC. As protein: CAISGGRETQYF.